This is a list of T cell receptor beta chains from one sample in a study of T cell changes during pregnancy in multiple sclerosis. Assay used: immunoSEQ multiplex PCR; TCRdb lists only in-frame clones, some missing. The repertoire holds tens of thousands of clones, with roughly nine tenths as singletons. The material sequenced was peripheral blood, taken in the third trimester of pregnancy. These receptors all stem from a female donor with multiple sclerosis, enrolled in a pregnancy study. CDR3s include the opening cysteine and the closing phenylalanine or tryptophan. D genes are given only for firm matches. Size is omitted from some rows. Given values are once, few, many or a class for expanded clones.

.	.	TRBV7-8	TRBJ2-3	CASSRQFADTQYF	TGTGCCAGCAGCCGACAGTTCGCAGATACGCAGTATTTT
TRBD2	.	TRBV4-1	TRBJ2-7	CASSQLAGVSYEQYF	TGCGCCAGCAGCCAGCTAGCGGGAGTCTCGTACGAGCAGTACTTC
TRBD1	.	TRBV6-6	TRBJ2-3	CASSGTAAGTDTQYF	TGTGCCAGCAGTGGGACAGCAGCCGGCACAGATACGCAGTATTTT
.	.	TRBV7-9	TRBJ1-2	CASSWGTRDYTF	TGTGCCAGCAGCTGGGGGACTCGTGACTACACCTTC
.	.	TRBV19	TRBJ1-1	CASSISWNTEAFF	TGTGCCAGTAGTATATCGTGGAACACTGAAGCTTTCTTT
TRBD1	.	TRBV23-1	TRBJ1-2	CASIRGDNYGYTF	TGCGCCAGCATCAGGGGGGATAACTATGGCTACACCTTC
TRBD1	.	TRBV19	TRBJ2-2	CASSTGQDTGELFF	TGTGCCAGTAGTACTGGACAGGACACCGGGGAGCTGTTTTTT
TRBD2	.	TRBV28	TRBJ2-2	CASSRTTSGSTGELFF	TGTGCCAGCAGCCGTACGACTAGCGGGAGCACCGGGGAGCTGTTTTTT
.	.	TRBV15	TRBJ2-1	CATSRDLISAGEQFF	TGTGCCACCAGCAGAGATCTTATAAGCGCTGGTGAGCAGTTCTTC
TRBD1	.	TRBV29-1	TRBJ1-2	CSVGSTGEKGYTF	TGCAGCGTTGGATCGACAGGGGAAAAGGGCTACACCTTC
TRBD2	.	TRBV7-7	TRBJ2-7	CASSSGLANEQYF	TGTGCCAGCAGCTCGGGACTAGCGAACGAGCAGTACTTC
.	.	TRBV7-2	TRBJ2-4	CASSLEAGSAIAKNIQYF	TGTGCCAGCAGCTTAGAAGCAGGGTCGGCTATAGCCAAAAACATTCAGTACTTC
TRBD1	.	TRBV19	TRBJ1-2	CASSIGPGTAYGYTF	TGTGCCAGTAGTATAGGGCCCGGGACAGCCTATGGCTACACCTTC
TRBD2	.	TRBV30	TRBJ2-1	CAWRVTSGIEQFF	TGTGCCTGGAGGGTCACTAGCGGGATTGAGCAGTTCTTC
TRBD1	.	TRBV6-1	TRBJ1-1	CASRRQGDTEAFF	TGTGCCAGCAGGCGACAGGGGGACACTGAAGCTTTCTTT
TRBD2	once	TRBV19	TRBJ2-1	CASSMREGPNEQFF	TGTGCCAGTAGTATGCGGGAGGGCCCCAATGAGCAGTTCTTC
.	.	TRBV10-1	TRBJ2-1	CASSESRAGIHEQFF	TGCGCCAGCAGTGAGTCGAGGGCGGGGATCCATGAGCAGTTCTTC
.	.	TRBV9	TRBJ1-4	CASSSFTPGNEKLFF	TGTGCCAGCAGCTCTTTCACCCCGGGTAATGAAAAACTGTTTTTT
TRBD2	.	TRBV6-5	TRBJ2-1	CASSPSGSSYNEQFF	TGTGCCAGCAGCCCTAGCGGGAGTTCCTACAATGAGCAGTTCTTC
TRBD1	.	TRBV18	TRBJ2-7	CATQRQGSYEQYF	TGTGCCACCCAAAGACAGGGGTCCTACGAGCAGTACTTC
TRBD1	.	TRBV7-9	TRBJ1-4	CASSNRQGYEKLFF	TGTGCCAGCAGCAATCGACAGGGCTATGAAAAACTGTTTTTT
.	.	TRBV9	TRBJ2-7	CASSVGSGPYEQYF	TGTGCCAGCAGCGTAGGAAGCGGTCCCTACGAGCAGTACTTC
TRBD2	.	TRBV5-1	TRBJ2-5	CASSSQMREGQGTQYF	TGCGCCAGCAGCTCCCAGATGAGGGAGGGCCAGGGGACCCAGTACTTC
.	.	TRBV5-1	TRBJ2-3	CASSLRGDTSTDTQYF	TGCGCCAGCAGCTTGCGGGGGGACACAAGCACAGATACGCAGTATTTT
.	.	TRBV2	TRBJ1-4	CASSGQNNEKLFF	TGTGCCAGCAGTGGACAGAATAATGAAAAACTGTTTTTT
.	.	TRBV25-1	TRBJ2-4	CANLPAGVGPLAKNIQYF	TGTGCCAACCTTCCCGCGGGTGTCGGTCCGCTAGCCAAAAACATTCAGTACTTC
TRBD1	.	TRBV5-1	TRBJ2-7	CASSLARGLEEQYF	TGCGCCAGCAGCTTGGCCAGGGGGCTGGAGGAGCAGTACTTC
TRBD2	.	TRBV10-1	TRBJ2-2	CASSRDYLSGELFF	TGCGCCAGCAGTCGGGACTATCTTAGCGGGGAGCTGTTTTTT
TRBD1	.	TRBV19	TRBJ1-2	CASSTDRANYGYTF	TGTGCCAGTAGTACGGACAGGGCAAACTATGGCTACACCTTC
.	.	TRBV28	TRBJ2-7	CASSLNMRSLATYEQYF	TGTGCCAGCAGTTTAAATATGAGGAGCCTAGCAACCTACGAGCAGTACTTC
TRBD1	once	TRBV5-1	TRBJ1-2	CASSLVGQGIYGYTF	TGCGCCAGCAGCTTGGTGGGACAGGGGATCTATGGCTACACCTTC
TRBD2	.	TRBV5-4	TRBJ2-1	CASSGGTRTYNEQFF	TGTGCCAGCAGCGGAGGGACTAGGACTTACAATGAGCAGTTCTTC
.	.	TRBV5-1	TRBJ2-2	CASSLFFGTHNTGELFF	TGCGCCAGCAGCTTGTTTTTTGGGACACACAACACCGGGGAGCTGTTTTTT
.	.	TRBV7-2	TRBJ2-2	CASSEPGELFF	TGTGCCAGCAGTGAGCCCGGGGAGCTGTTTTTT
.	.	TRBV6-1	TRBJ1-1	CASSVRVVTPGTEAFF	TGTGCCAGCAGTGTGCGCGTTGTCACCCCGGGGACTGAAGCTTTCTTT
TRBD1	.	TRBV7-9	TRBJ2-5	CASSLAGTGPQETQYF	TGTGCCAGCAGCTTAGCTGGGACAGGGCCGCAAGAGACCCAGTACTTC
.	.	TRBV6-4	TRBJ2-2	CASSAGDTGELFF	TGTGCCAGCAGTGCGGGAGACACCGGGGAGCTGTTTTTT
TRBD2	.	TRBV11-3	TRBJ2-1	CASSLALAGGNEQFF	TGTGCCAGCAGCTTAGCGTTAGCGGGAGGCAATGAGCAGTTCTTC
.	.	TRBV30	TRBJ2-1	CAWSAGDVSYNEQFF	TGTGCCTGGAGTGCGGGGGACGTTTCCTACAATGAGCAGTTCTTC
TRBD1	.	TRBV2	TRBJ2-7	CASRRTGTILAYEQYF	TGTGCCAGCAGGAGGACAGGAACCATATTAGCCTACGAGCAGTACTTC
.	.	TRBV6-6	TRBJ2-1	CASSTFYRDGEQFF	TGTGCCAGCAGTACCTTTTACAGGGATGGAGAGCAGTTCTTC
TRBD1	.	TRBV6-9	TRBJ2-7	CASSYPGQGTYEQYF	TGTGCCAGCAGTTACCCGGGACAGGGGACCTACGAGCAGTACTTC
TRBD2	few	TRBV4-2	TRBJ2-7	CASSQSGTSGSEQYF	TGTGCCAGCAGCCAATCGGGGACTAGCGGCTCCGAGCAGTACTTC
TRBD1	few	TRBV12-5	TRBJ2-7	CASGLAGTVSYEQYF	TGTGCTAGTGGTTTGGCGGGGACAGTCTCCTACGAGCAGTACTTC
TRBD2	once	TRBV7-8	TRBJ2-5	CASSLTGGGQETQYF	TGTGCCAGCAGCTTAACGGGAGGGGGCCAAGAGACCCAGTACTTC
.	once	TRBV18	TRBJ1-5	CASSPRQDNQPQHF	TGTGCCAGCTCACCACGGCAGGACAATCAGCCCCAGCATTTT
.	.	TRBV4-2	TRBJ1-5	CASSQVRSGKGSQPQHF	TGTGCCAGCAGCCAAGTGCGGTCGGGGAAGGGCTCTCAGCCCCAGCATTTT
.	.	TRBV5-1	TRBJ1-5	CASSLWSQTNQPQHF	TGCGCCAGCAGCTTATGGTCCCAGACAAATCAGCCCCAGCATTTT
.	.	TRBV19	TRBJ2-7	CASSTAFGGRAYEQYF	TGTGCCAGTAGTACCGCATTTGGCGGCCGTGCCTACGAGCAGTACTTC
.	.	TRBV11-2	TRBJ1-2	CASSLDPGYGYTF	TGTGCCAGCAGCTTAGATCCGGGCTATGGCTACACCTTC
.	.	TRBV7-6	TRBJ1-1	CASSVTGTTEAFF	TGTGCCAGCAGCGTTACAGGGACCACTGAAGCTTTCTTT